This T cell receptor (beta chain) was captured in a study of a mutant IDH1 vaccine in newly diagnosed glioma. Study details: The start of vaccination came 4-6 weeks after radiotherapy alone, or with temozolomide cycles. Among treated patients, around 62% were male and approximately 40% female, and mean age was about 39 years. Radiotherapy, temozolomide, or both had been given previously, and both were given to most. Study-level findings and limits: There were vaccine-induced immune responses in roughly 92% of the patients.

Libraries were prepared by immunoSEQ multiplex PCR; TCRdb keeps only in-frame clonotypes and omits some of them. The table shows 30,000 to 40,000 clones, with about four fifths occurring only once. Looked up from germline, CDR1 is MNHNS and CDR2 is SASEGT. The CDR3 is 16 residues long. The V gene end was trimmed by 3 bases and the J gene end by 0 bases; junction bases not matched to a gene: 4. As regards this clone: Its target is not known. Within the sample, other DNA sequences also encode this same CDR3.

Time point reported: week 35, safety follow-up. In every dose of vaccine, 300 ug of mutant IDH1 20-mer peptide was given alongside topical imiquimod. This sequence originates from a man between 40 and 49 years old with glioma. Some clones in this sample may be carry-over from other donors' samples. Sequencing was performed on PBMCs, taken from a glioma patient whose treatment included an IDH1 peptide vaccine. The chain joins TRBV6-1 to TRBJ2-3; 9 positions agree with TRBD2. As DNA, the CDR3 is TGTGCCAGCAGTGAGCGGGGGGGGGTTAGCACAGATACGCAGTATTTT. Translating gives CASSERGGVSTDTQYF.